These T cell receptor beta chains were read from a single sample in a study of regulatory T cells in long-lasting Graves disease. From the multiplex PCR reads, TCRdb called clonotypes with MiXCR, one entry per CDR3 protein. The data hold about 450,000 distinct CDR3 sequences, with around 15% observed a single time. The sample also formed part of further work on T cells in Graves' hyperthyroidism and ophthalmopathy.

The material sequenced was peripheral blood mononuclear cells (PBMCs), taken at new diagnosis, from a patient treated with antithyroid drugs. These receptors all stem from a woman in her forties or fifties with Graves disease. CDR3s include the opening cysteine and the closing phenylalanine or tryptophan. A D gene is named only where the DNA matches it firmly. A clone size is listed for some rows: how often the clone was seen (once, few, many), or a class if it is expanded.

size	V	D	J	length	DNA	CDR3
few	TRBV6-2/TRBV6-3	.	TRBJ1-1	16	TGTGCCAGCAGTTACTCGGGACGGCCCGTGAACACTGAAGCTTTCTTT	CASSYSGRPVNTEAFF
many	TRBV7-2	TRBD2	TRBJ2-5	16	TGTGCCAGCAGCGCGGGACTAGCGGGAGGGTGGGAGACCCAGTACTTC	CASSAGLAGGWETQYF
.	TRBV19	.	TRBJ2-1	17	TGTGCCAGTAGCCCTAGGGAACACAGTAACTCCTACAATGAGCAGTTCTTC	CASSPREHSNSYNEQFF
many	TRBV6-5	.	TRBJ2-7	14	TGTGCCAGCAGCTACCAATCCAGGGACTACGAGCAGTACTTC	CASSYQSRDYEQYF
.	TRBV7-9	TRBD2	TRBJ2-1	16	TGTGCCAGCAGACGGGGGGGCGAAAGCTCCTACAATGAGAAGTTCTTC	CASRRGGESSYNEKFF
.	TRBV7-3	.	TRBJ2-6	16	TGTGCCAGCAGCTTGGCAGATAGCTCTGGGGCCAACGTCCTGACTTTC	CASSLADSSGANVLTF
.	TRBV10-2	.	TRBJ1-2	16	TGCGCCAGCAGTGATCGACAGGAGGCGCTTCTCTATGGCTACACCTTC	CASSDRQEALLYGYTF
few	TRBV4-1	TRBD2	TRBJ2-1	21	TGCGCCAGCAGCCAAGTAGGGGCCGGGACTAGCGGTGCGAGCACCTACAATGAGCAGTTCTTC	CASSQVGAGTSGASTYNEQFF
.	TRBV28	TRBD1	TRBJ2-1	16	TGTGCCAGCACCCTTCACCGGGACAGCACATACAATGAGCAGTTCTTC	CASTLHRDSTYNEQFF
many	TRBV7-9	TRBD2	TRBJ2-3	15	TGTGCCAGCAGCTGGGGACTAGCGGGAGGGGATACGCAGTATTTT	CASSWGLAGGDTQYF
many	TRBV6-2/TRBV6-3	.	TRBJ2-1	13	TGTGCCAGCAGAGCTGACGACTACAATGAGCAGTTCTTC	CASRADDYNEQFF
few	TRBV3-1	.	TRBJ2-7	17	TGTGCCAGCAGCCCCCCCTTCGGGAGCGTTTCTTCCTACGAGCAGTACTTC	CASSPPFGSVSSYEQYF
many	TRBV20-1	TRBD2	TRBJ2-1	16	TGCAGTGCTAGAGATATAAGCGGGAACTCCTACAATGAGCAGTTCTTC	CSARDISGNSYNEQFF
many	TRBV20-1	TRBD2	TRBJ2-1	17	TGCAGTGCTAGAGATCGGACTAGCGCCCATGTCGCAAGGGGGCAGTTCTTC	CSARDRTSAHVARGQFF
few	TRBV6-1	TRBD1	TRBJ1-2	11	TGTGCCAGCAGAGACAGGGCGGGCTACACCTTC	CASRDRAGYTF
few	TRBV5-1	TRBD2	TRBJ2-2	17	TGCGCCAGCAGCTTGAGACCAGCGGGAGTGGGCACCGGGGAGCTGTTTTTT	CASSLRPAGVGTGELFF
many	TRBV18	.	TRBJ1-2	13	TGTGCCAGCTCCCCAACACCAGAGGTTGGCTACACCTTC	CASSPTPEVGYTF
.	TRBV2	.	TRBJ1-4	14	TGTGCCAGCAGTGAGTCAGGGAGGAATGAAAAACTGTTTTTT	CASSESGRNEKLFF
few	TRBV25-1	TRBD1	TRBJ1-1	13	TGTGCCAGCAAGGCAGGGGGACTGGGTGAAGCTTTCTTT	CASKAGGLGEAFF
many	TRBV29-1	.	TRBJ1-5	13	TGCAGCGTTAACACAGGAGTAGATCAGCCCCAGCATTTT	CSVNTGVDQPQHF
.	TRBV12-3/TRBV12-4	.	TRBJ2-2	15	TGTGCCAGCAGGGACGGAGTCTGGAACACCGGGGAGCTGTTTTTT	CASRDGVWNTGELFF
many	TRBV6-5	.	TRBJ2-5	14	TGTGCCAGCAGTTCTCCATGGGGCCAAGAGACCCAGTACTTC	CASSSPWGQETQYF
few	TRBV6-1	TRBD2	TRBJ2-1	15	TGTGCTACAATCCGGGGGACTAGCGGTGGGAATGAGCAGTTCTTC	CATIRGTSGGNEQFF
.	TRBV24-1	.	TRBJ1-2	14	TGTGCCACCAGTGAATCCTCAGGGACCTATGGCTACACCTTC	CATSESSGTYGYTF
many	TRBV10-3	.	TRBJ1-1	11	TGTGCCATCAGTGAGAACACTGAAGCTTTCTTT	CAISENTEAFF
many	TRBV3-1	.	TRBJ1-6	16	TGTGCCAGCAGCCACACGGGCCAGGGTGGAAATTCACCCCTCCACTTT	CASSHTGQGGNSPLHF
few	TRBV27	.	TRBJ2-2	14	TGTGCCAGCAGTTTAGGTTATGGCGCCGGGGAGCTGTTTTTT	CASSLGYGAGELFF
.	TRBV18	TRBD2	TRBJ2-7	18	TGTGCCAGCTCACCATTTGTCCTAGCGGGAGAAAGCTCCTACGAGCAGTACTTC	CASSPFVLAGESSYEQYF
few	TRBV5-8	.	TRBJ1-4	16	TGTGCCAGCAGCACCGGGACTGCCGCAACTAATGAAAAACTGTTTTTT	CASSTGTAATNEKLFF
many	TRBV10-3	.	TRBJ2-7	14	TGTGCCATCAGTGGCCACGGGTCTACCTACGAGCAGTACTTC	CAISGHGSTYEQYF
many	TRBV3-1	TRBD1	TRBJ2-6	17	TGTGCCAGCAGCCAGGGACAGGGGGCCCCTGGGGCCAACGTCCTGACTTTC	CASSQGQGAPGANVLTF
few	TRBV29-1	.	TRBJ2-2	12	TGCAGCGTTGGGACTGTCACCGGGGAGCTGTTTTTT	CSVGTVTGELFF
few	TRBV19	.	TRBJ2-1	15	TGTGCCAGTAGTATTCCGGGAGTGGGGCACAATGAGCAGTTCTTC	CASSIPGVGHNEQFF
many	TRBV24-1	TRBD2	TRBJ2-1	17	TGTGCCACCAGTGAGCACGGCGGGAGAGGATCCTACAATGAGCAGTTCTTC	CATSEHGGRGSYNEQFF
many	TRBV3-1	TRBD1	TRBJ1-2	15	TGTGCCAGCAGCCATCATGGGTCCACAGGGGGAACGGTCACCTTC	CASSHHGSTGGTVTF
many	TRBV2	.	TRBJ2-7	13	TGTGCCAGCAGCCAAGGACTATCTTACGAGCAGTACTTC	CASSQGLSYEQYF
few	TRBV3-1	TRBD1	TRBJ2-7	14	TGTGCCAGCAGCTACGGACAGGGCGGCTACGAGCAGTACTTC	CASSYGQGGYEQYF
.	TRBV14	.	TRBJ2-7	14	TGTGACAGCAGCCTCTCCCCATCTTGGGGCGAGCAGTACTTC	CDSSLSPSWGEQYF
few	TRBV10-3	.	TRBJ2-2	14	TGTGCCATCAGATCGGGACCGAACACCGGGGAGCTGTTTTTT	CAIRSGPNTGELFF
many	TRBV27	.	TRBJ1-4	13	TGTGCCAGCAGTTTATATTTTGGTGAAAAACTGTTTTTT	CASSLYFGEKLFF
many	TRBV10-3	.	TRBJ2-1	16	TGTGCCATCAGTGAGTCGATTAGCTCCTCCTACAATGAGCAGTTCTTC	CAISESISSSYNEQFF
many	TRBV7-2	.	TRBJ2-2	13	TGTGCCAGCAGCTTCGGGGTCACCGGGGAGCTGTTTTTT	CASSFGVTGELFF
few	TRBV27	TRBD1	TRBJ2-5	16	TGTGCCAGCAGTCCCGGGACAGGGTTTGGTCAAGAGACCCAGTACTTC	CASSPGTGFGQETQYF
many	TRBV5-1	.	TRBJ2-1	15	TGCGCCAGCAGCTTGGAGGGCAACTCCTACAATGAGCAGTTCTTC	CASSLEGNSYNEQFF
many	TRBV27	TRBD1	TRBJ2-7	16	TGTGCCAGCAGGGAGGGACAGGGGGATTTCGCGCGTGAGCAGTACTTC	CASREGQGDFAREQYF
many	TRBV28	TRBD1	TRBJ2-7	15	TGTGCCAGCAGTTTTTGGGACAGGGGAACCTACGAGCAGTACTTC	CASSFWDRGTYEQYF
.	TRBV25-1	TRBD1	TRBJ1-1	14	TGTGCCAGCAGTGCCCAGACAGGGAGAGCTGAAGCTTTCTTT	CASSAQTGRAEAFF
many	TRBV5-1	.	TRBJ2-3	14	TGCGCCAGCAGCTTATTACAGGAGGCAGATACGCAGTATTTT	CASSLLQEADTQYF
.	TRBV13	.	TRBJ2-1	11	TGTGCCAGCAGCCTACAGGGTAAGCAGTTCTTC	CASSLQGKQFF
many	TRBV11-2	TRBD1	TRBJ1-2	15	TGTGCCAGCAGCTCGCAGAGGGGGCTAGGCTATGGCTACACCTTC	CASSSQRGLGYGYTF
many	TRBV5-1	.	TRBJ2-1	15	TGCGCCAGCAGCTTGGCCCGACTAGGATTGAATGAGCAGTTCTTC	CASSLARLGLNEQFF
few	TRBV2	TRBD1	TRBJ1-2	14	TGTGCCAGCAGTTACGACGACAGGGGGCTTGGCTACACCTTC	CASSYDDRGLGYTF
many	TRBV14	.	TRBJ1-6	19	TGTGCCAGCAGCCGGGGGGGTTTGGCCCCATGGACCCCTAATTCACCCCTCCACTTT	CASSRGGLAPWTPNSPLHF